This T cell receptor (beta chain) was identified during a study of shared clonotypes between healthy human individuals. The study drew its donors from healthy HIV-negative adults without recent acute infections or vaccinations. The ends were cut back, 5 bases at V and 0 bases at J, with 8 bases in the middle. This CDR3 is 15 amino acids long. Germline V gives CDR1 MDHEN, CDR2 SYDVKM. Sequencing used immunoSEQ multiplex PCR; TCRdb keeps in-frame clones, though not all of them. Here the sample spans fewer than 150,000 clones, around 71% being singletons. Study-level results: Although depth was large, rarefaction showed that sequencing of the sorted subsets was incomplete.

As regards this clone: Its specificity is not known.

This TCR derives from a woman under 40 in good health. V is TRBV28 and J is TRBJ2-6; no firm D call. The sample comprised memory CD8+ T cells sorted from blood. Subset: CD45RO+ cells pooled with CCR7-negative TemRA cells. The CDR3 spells CASSLMLSGANVLTF. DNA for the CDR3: TGTGCCAGCAGTCTCATGCTCTCTGGGGCCAACGTCCTGACTTTC.